Below are 28 T cell receptor beta chains sequenced from a single sample in a study of beta chain features in type 1 diabetes. Expressed TCRB transcripts were sequenced because the isolated RNA had all been reverse transcribed beforehand. TCRdb's table, derived via immunoSEQ multiplex PCR, lists solely in-frame clones and lacks some. The sample has some 900,000 clones, roughly a sixth seen once. Sequencing used naive CD4+ T cells from blood. The receptors were sampled from a woman younger than 35 in good health.

This clone was seen only a few times. This chain joins TRBV9 and TRBJ2-7, with a weak D call TRBD2 (6 bases). CDR3 length equals 13 residues. Trimming left V 0 bases short and J 6 bases short, with 10 bases between. The germline gives CDR1 SGDLS, CDR2 YYNGEE. Here the CDR3 DNA reads TGTGCCAGCAGCGTAGGCACTAGCACCGAGCAGTACTTC. Translation gives CASSVGTSTEQYF.

This chain uses TRBV14 with TRBJ2-1, with 12 positions matching TRBD2. Per germline, CDR1 SGHDN and CDR2 FVKESK. J was trimmed by 8 bases and V by 3 bases; bases with no gene match: 8. CDR3 length: 16 amino acids. The CDR3 DNA reads TGTGCCAGCAGCCATATAACTAGCGGGAGGTCCCATGAGCAGTTCTTC. This translates into CASSHITSGRSHEQFF.

The chain combines TRBV10-3 with TRBJ2-3; D is tentatively TRBD1 or TRBD2 (5 bases each). The CDR3 is 13 residues long. Germline lookup yields CDR1 ENHRY and CDR2 SYGVKD. Between the trimmed V and J ends, which lost 5 bases and 3 bases, there was a span of 9 bases. CDR3 amino acids: CAISRDPTDTQYF. CDR3 nucleotides: TGTGCCATCAGTCGGGACCCAACAGATACGCAGTATTTT.

The sample holds a few counts of this clone. V gene TRBV10-3 combines with J gene TRBJ2-5; 14 nucleotides match TRBD2. Germline V CDR1 and CDR2: ENHRY, SYGVKD. CDR3 size: 15 residues. V shed 8 bases and J 5 bases; nucleotides not matched to a gene: 7. The CDR3 protein is CAIGTSGSRGETQYF. CDR3 DNA: TGTGCCATCGGGACTAGCGGGAGTAGGGGGGAGACCCAGTACTTC.

The rearrangement joins TRBV18 to TRBJ1-2, with TRBD1 matching over 9 bases. The trim removed 0 bases at V and 6 bases at J, leaving 5 bases unmatched. CDR3 size: 15 residues. Germline lookup yields CDR1 KGHSH and CDR2 LQKENI. Written as DNA, the CDR3 is TGTGCCAGCTCACCACCGGACAGGGGACGGAATGGCTACACCTTC. This sequence encodes CASSPPDRGRNGYTF.

This clone was seen a few times. Other DNA variants within this sample encode the same CDR3. This chain links TRBV27 with TRBJ2-5; perhaps TRBD1 as D (6 bases). CDR3 length: 13 residues. Per germline, CDR1 MNHEY and CDR2 SMNVEV (reference sequence). With 5 bases removed from V and 4 bases from J, the gap between germline ends came to 11 bases. In DNA, the CDR3 is TGTGCCAGCAGTCTCAGGGGCGCAGAGACCCAGTACTTC. Translation: CASSLRGAETQYF.

Note on this clone: Compared with germline, one end of the junction differs, possibly owing to a read error. V gene TRBV14 combines with J gene TRBJ2-6; the D call may be TRBD1 or TRBD2 (5 bases each). The CDR3 totals 20 residues. Germline CDR1 and CDR2: SGHDN and FVKESK. CDR3 sequence (DNA): TGTGCCAGCAGCCAAGTTCTTCAATTGCGGGCTGCGCCTGGGGCCAACGCCCTGACTTTC. Residues: CASSQVLQLRAAPGANALTF.

Comment on this clone: Other DNA sequences within the sample encode an identical CDR3. The CDR3 is CASSSPGTGNEKLFF. CDR3 bases: TGTGCCAGCAGTTCACCCGGGACAGGGAATGAAAAACTGTTTTTT. The V and J genes are TRBV28 and TRBJ1-4; 9 nucleotides line up with TRBD1. The germline V gene encodes CDR1 MDHEN and CDR2 SYDVKM. Trimming took 4 bases from V and 5 from J; bases not matched to a gene: 5. The CDR3 has 15 residues. The variable domain in full, with the rest retrieved from reference TRBV28 and TRBJ1-4, is DVKVTQSSRYLVKRTGEKVFLECVQDMDHENMFWYRQDPGLGLRLIYFSYDVKMKEKGDIPEGYSVSREKKERFSLILESASTNQTSMYLCASSSPGTGNEKLFFGSGTQLSVL.

This clone was seen a few times. V is TRBV15 and J is TRBJ1-1; D remains ambiguous. The length of the CDR3 is 16 residues. V was shortened by 1 base and J by 1 base, with 13 bases between the two germline ends. Per germline, CDR1 LNHNV and CDR2 YYDKDF (reference sequence). The CDR3 nucleotides are TGTGCCACCAGCAGAGGGTGGAGAAACAGGAACACTGAAGCTTTCTTT. It encodes CATSRGWRNRNTEAFF.

A few counts support this clone. The rearrangement joins TRBV4-2 to TRBJ2-3; D gene unclear. Deletions cut 1 base from V and 0 bases from J, with 5 bases between. CDR1 is LGHNA, CDR2 YNFKEQ, per germline. This CDR3 spans 14 amino acids. As DNA, the CDR3 is TGTGCCAGCAGCCAAGTCCCTAGCACAGATACGCAGTATTTT. It is translated as CASSQVPSTDTQYF.

V is TRBV28 and J is TRBJ1-5; D remains ambiguous. Trimming removed 7 bases from V and 4 bases from J, with 14 bases in between. Germline CDR1 and CDR2: MDHEN and SYDVKM. CDR3 length: 14 residues. The chain's CDR3 is CASTTSLMNQPQHF. CDR3 coding DNA: TGTGCCAGCACGACAAGTTTGATGAATCAGCCCCAGCATTTT.

The rearrangement joins TRBV5-8 to TRBJ1-5, with D perhaps TRBD1 (5 bases). Trimming cost V 5 bases and J 1 base, with 10 bases left between them. CDR1 SGHTS and CDR2 YDEGEE come from the germline V gene. This CDR3 comprises 14 residues. CDR3 coding DNA: TGTGCCAGCAGGGGACGGAGCAGCAATCAGCCCCAGCATTTT. The encoded protein is CASRGRSSNQPQHF.

This clone turned up a few times. The gene calls are TRBV21-1 and TRBJ2-2; the table gives TRBD1 as D, unverified against the DNA. TRBV21-1 is assigned pseudogene status. The CDR3 has 16 residues. The CDR3 spells CASSNDRARNTGELFF. CDR3 bases: TGTGCCAGCAGCAATGACAGGGCACGGAACACCGGGGAGCTGTTTTTT.

A few counts support this clone. The chain employs TRBV18 and TRBJ2-2, with 8 bases fitting TRBD2. This CDR3 contains 16 residues. The junction had 11 bases not matched to a gene; V was cut back by 5 bases and J by 6 bases. Germline V gene sequence: CDR1 KGHSH, CDR2 LQKENI. The CDR3 bases are TGTGCCAGCTCATCCACTAGCGGTTGGGACTCCGGGGAGCTGTTTTTT. This codes for CASSSTSGWDSGELFF.

This clone is a singleton in its sample. This rearrangement joins TRBV7-9 to TRBJ1-1; perhaps TRBD1 as D (5 bases). This CDR3 region has 14 residues. V lost 6 bases to trimming and J lost 4 bases, with 15 bases between them. Germline V CDR1 and CDR2: SEHNR, FQNEAQ (reference sequence). CDR3 DNA sequence: TGTGCCAGCAGTTCGGGACTCCCAGGCACTGAAGCTTTCTTT. Amino acids: CASSSGLPGTEAFF.

The genes are TRBV7-2 and TRBJ2-7; unclear D gene. Looked up from germline, CDR1 is SGHTA and CDR2 is FQGNSA. The CDR3 is made up of 14 amino acids. V was cut by 2 bases and J by 4 bases, with 12 bases left in between. The CDR3 reads CASSLSYLKYEQYF. The CDR3 coding sequence is TGTGCCAGCAGCTTATCTTATCTTAAATACGAGCAGTACTTC.

This clone was seen only a few times. Additional DNA sequences in this sample encode the identical CDR3. V usage is TRBV14 and J usage is TRBJ1-1; D not certain. Germline V gives CDR1 SGHDN, CDR2 FVKESK. The germline V and J ends were trimmed by 1 base and 7 bases, with 4 bases remaining between them. The CDR3 sequence is 11 residues long. In DNA, the CDR3 is TGTGCCAGCAGCCAAGGGGGTGAAGCTTTCTTT. Translated, it gives CASSQGGEAFF.

The V call is TRBV19, the J call TRBJ1-1; possibly TRBD1 for D (6 bases). The CDR3 runs 15 residues. Germline CDR1 is LNHDA and CDR2 is SQIVND (reference sequence). V was clipped by 10 bases and J by 2 bases, with 20 bases between them. CDR3 loop: CATTDPGTLNTEAFF. The CDR3 DNA is TGTGCCACGACCGACCCCGGGACACTTAACACTGAAGCTTTCTTT.

The chain combines TRBV2 with TRBJ1-2, with D perhaps TRBD1 (5 bases). This CDR3 has 15 amino acids. Germline V lookup: CDR1 SNHLY, CDR2 FYNNEI. Trimming cost V 5 bases and J 7 bases, with 20 bases left between them. The CDR3 region is CASSPLWAGSFGYTF. CDR3 nucleotides: TGTGCCAGCAGTCCACTGTGGGCAGGGTCTTTTGGCTACACCTTC.

This clone was counted between two and nine times. The chain carries TRBV27 and TRBJ2-7, with 9 bases that match TRBD1. J gave up 6 bases and V 7 bases, and 10 bases lay outside the gene matches. The germline CDR1 and CDR2 sequences are MNHEY and SMNVEV (reference sequence). The CDR3 consists of 14 residues. CDR3 protein: CASTSRTGVAEQYF. CDR3 in DNA: TGTGCCAGCACCAGTAGGACAGGGGTCGCCGAGCAGTACTTC.

This clone turned up a few times. The V call is TRBV2, the J call TRBJ1-2, with D unclear. CDR3 length equals 14 residues. Trimming left V 5 bases short and J 3 bases short, with 13 bases between. The germline V gene has CDR1 SNHLY and CDR2 FYNNEI. CDR3 sequence (DNA): TGTGCCAGCAGTTCGAGTGGAACAGACTATGGCTACACCTTC. Its translation is CASSSSGTDYGYTF.

The genes are TRBV7-2 and TRBJ1-1, with D tentatively TRBD1 (5 bases). From germline, CDR1 is SGHTA and CDR2 FQGNSA. Trimming cost V 5 bases and J 1 base, with 14 bases left between them. CDR3 length: 15 amino acids. The DNA of the CDR3 is TGTGCCAGCAGCCCACCGAGGGGTGGGAACACTGAAGCTTTCTTT. It specifies CASSPPRGGNTEAFF.

The chain carries TRBV6-5 and TRBJ1-4; the match to TRBD1 covers 10 bases. J gave up 7 bases and V 4 bases, and 6 bases lay outside the gene matches. This CDR3 region has 15 residues. CDR1 is MNHEY, CDR2 SVGAGI, per germline. DNA for the CDR3: TGTGCCAGCAGTTCAGGGGGACAGGGGTTTGAAAAACTGTTTTTT. Protein: CASSSGGQGFEKLFF.

This clone has more than one count but fewer than ten. The rearrangement uses TRBV7-8 and TRBJ2-2; 14 bases line up with TRBD2. Per the germline V gene, CDR1 is SGHVS and CDR2 is FQNEAQ. CDR3 length: 16 residues. The V segment lost 5 bases and the J segment 4 bases; nucleotides outside the gene matches: 3. In DNA form, the CDR3 reads TGTGCCAGCAGCGTGACTAGCGGGAGGGGCACCGGGGAGCTGTTTTTT. Encoded protein: CASSVTSGRGTGELFF.

The V gene is TRBV11-3, the J gene TRBJ2-3, with 9 nucleotides matching TRBD1. Germline lookup yields CDR1 SGHNT and CDR2 YENEEA. V was clipped by 5 bases and J by 1 base; unmatched bases: 4. The CDR3 has 15 residues. CDR3: CASSPRTGGTDTQYF. The DNA for the CDR3 is TGTGCCAGCAGCCCGAGGACAGGGGGCACAGATACGCAGTATTTT.

This chain connects TRBV27 to TRBJ2-4, with D maybe TRBD2 (6 bases). Germline V lookup: CDR1 MNHEY, CDR2 SMNVEV (reference sequence). V was cut by 8 bases and J by 0 bases, with 14 bases left in between. The CDR3 length is 15 residues. The CDR3 is CASRRDFLAKNIQYF. The DNA of the CDR3 is TGTGCCAGCCGACGGGACTTCTTAGCCAAAAACATTCAGTACTTC.

There are a few counts of this clone. The V call is TRBV6-1, the J call TRBJ2-1, with D possibly being TRBD2 (6 bases). Per the germline V gene, CDR1 is MNHNS and CDR2 is SASEGT. The CDR3 is 14 amino acids. Trimming left V 2 bases short and J 7 bases short, with 12 bases between. CDR3 nucleotide sequence: TGTGCCAGCAGTGAAACCTCTAGCGCGAATGAGCAGTTCTTC. Translated, it gives CASSETSSANEQFF.

The chain uses TRBV25-1 and TRBJ2-5, with 13 positions matching TRBD2. In germline, CDR1 is MGHDK, CDR2 SYGVNS. The CDR3 contains 16 residues. V shed 2 bases and J 7 bases; nucleotides not matched to a gene: 7. This chain's CDR3 is CASSERLAGGSGTQYF. The CDR3, as DNA: TGTGCCAGCAGTGAACGACTAGCGGGAGGTAGCGGGACCCAGTACTTC.